A single sample is the source of the 14 T cell receptor beta chains below, sequenced in a study of T-cell memory formation after mild COVID-19. TCRdb processed the 5' RACE reads anew with MiXCR; each CDR3 protein has one entry. The top ten clones hold roughly 8% of a sample with 550,000 to 600,000 distinct CDR3 sequences, around a sixth of them seen once. The sequencing input was PBMCs or a T cell subset sorted from them (not recorded which). These receptors were taken from an adult woman who had mild COVID-19 (a few samples of this study predate the infection). Cell type and time point are not known.

This clonotype came up a few times. The chain couples TRBV3-1 to TRBJ2-7; D might be TRBD1 or TRBD2, each matching 6 bases. The V end was cut by 1 base, the J end by 0 bases, with 13 bases between. The germline V gene has CDR1 LGHDT and CDR2 YNNKEL (reference sequence). The CDR3 consists of 16 residues. The CDR3 spells CASSQGYGGGSYEQYF. In DNA, the CDR3 is TGTGCCAGCAGCCAAGGTTACGGAGGGGGCTCCTACGAGCAGTACTTC.

The V gene is TRBV24-1, the J gene TRBJ1-4; TRBD1 aligns across 7 bases. V dropped 4 bases and J dropped 5; count of bases not matched to a gene: 6. CDR1 is KGHDR and CDR2 is SFDVKD in the germline V gene. This CDR3 is 15 amino acids long. Written as DNA, the CDR3 is TGTGCCACCAGTGAGGCAGGGGGACCAAATGAAAAACTGTTTTTT. It specifies CATSEAGGPNEKLFF.

This clonotype was seen a few times. The gene calls are TRBV19 and TRBJ1-1, with a tentative D call TRBD1 (6 bases). This CDR3 is built from 14 residues. The germline V gene has CDR1 LNHDA and CDR2 SQIVND (reference sequence). Trimming shortened V by 6 bases and J by 5 bases, and 16 bases separated the two germline ends. As DNA, the CDR3 is TGTGCCAGTAGAGGGGGGGGCGCAAAGACTGAAGCTTTCTTT. It codes for CASRGGGAKTEAFF.

Of note for this clonotype: A junction end diverges from the germline sequence, so it may reflect a read error. The rearrangement joins TRBV12-3 or TRBV12-4 to TRBJ1-1; maybe TRBD1 (5 bases). The CDR3 spans 12 residues. The CDR3 protein is CASSYGDVGLRF. CDR3 bases: TGTGCCAGCAGTTACGGGGACGTGGGTTTAAGGTTT.

This clonotype was detected a few times. The J gene is TRBJ1-4, the V gene TRBV7-9, with D possibly TRBD1 on 5 matching bases. CDR3 length: 16 residues. Trimming removed 3 bases at V and 8 bases at J, with 19 bases between. CDR1 is SEHNR, CDR2 FQNEAQ, per germline (reference sequence). The CDR3 spells CASSFIQGLEGEKLFF. CDR3 bases: TGTGCCAGCAGCTTTATTCAGGGACTTGAAGGGGAAAAACTGTTTTTT.

The genes are TRBV12-3 or TRBV12-4 and TRBJ2-2; TRBD1 agrees at 11 bases. This CDR3 comprises 19 residues. Trimming at V came to 4 bases and at J to 6 bases, leaving 16 bases not matched to a gene. DNA of the CDR3: TGTGCCAGCAGTTCCTACGGAGGACAGGGGGCCCTACGGCCCGGGGAGCTGTTTTTT. Amino acid sequence: CASSSYGGQGALRPGELFF.

This clonotype occurred a few times. The chain recombines TRBV25-1 with TRBJ1-1; TRBD1 matches 8 bases. With 4 bases clipped from V and 4 bases from J, the junction kept 5 bases outside the gene matches. Germline V gene sequence: CDR1 MGHDK, CDR2 SYGVNS. The CDR3 length is 14 residues. CDR3 DNA sequence: TGTGCCAGCAGTGGAAGACAGGGGAGCACTGAAGCTTTCTTT. Translating it yields CASSGRQGSTEAFF.

CDR3 DNA sequence: TGTGCCAGTAGGGGGACAGGAGAGGGCGAGCAGTACTTC. The encoded protein is CASRGTGEGEQYF. This sequence joins TRBV19 and TRBJ2-7; 8 nucleotides match TRBD1. The trim removed 6 bases at V and 6 bases at J, leaving 7 bases unmatched. The germline CDR1 and CDR2 sequences are LNHDA and SQIVND (reference sequence). CDR3 length: 13 residues.

This clonotype was counted many times. The chain employs TRBV20-1 and TRBJ2-1, with 11 bases matching TRBD2. The CDR3 sequence is 14 residues long. V trimming: 6 bases; J trimming: 8 bases; junction bases outside the gene matches: 9. Germline V gives CDR1 DFQATT, CDR2 SNEGSKA (reference sequence). Here the CDR3 DNA reads TGCAGTGCCGTAACTAGCGGGAGAGGTGATGAGCAGTTCTTC. It specifies CSAVTSGRGDEQFF.

This clonotype was seen a handful of times. This chain links TRBV6-2 or TRBV6-3 with TRBJ2-7; either TRBD1 or TRBD2 may supply D (5 bases each). This CDR3 is built from 15 residues. Germline V gives CDR1 MNHEY, CDR2 SVGEGT. V was trimmed by 4 bases and J by 2 bases, leaving 15 bases between them. CDR3 sequence (DNA): TGTGCCAGCAGTTTAACGGGGCTAGGAACCTACGAGCAGTACTTC. This codes for CASSLTGLGTYEQYF.

Only a few counts were recorded for this clonotype. This chain joins TRBV12-3 or TRBV12-4 and TRBJ2-5, with TRBD1 matching 11 bases. The trim removed 6 bases at V and 4 bases at J, leaving 4 bases unmatched. This CDR3 is 14 amino acids long. The chain's CDR3 is CASRWTGGTETQYF. The CDR3 nucleotides read TGTGCCAGCAGATGGACAGGGGGCACAGAGACCCAGTACTTC.

The chain joins TRBV7-9 to TRBJ2-3; D may be TRBD1 (5 bases). The CDR3 length is 16 residues. Germline V gene sequence: CDR1 SEHNR, CDR2 FQNEAQ (reference sequence). Trimming took 3 bases from V and 1 from J, leaving 14 bases between them. In DNA, the CDR3 is TGTGCCAGCAGCTTGGAAGGGGTGGGTGGCACAGATACGCAGTATTTT. Translating it yields CASSLEGVGGTDTQYF.

This clonotype was counted only a few times. The V gene is TRBV11-2, the J gene TRBJ1-6; D uncertain. The germline gives CDR1 SGHAT, CDR2 FQNNGV. This CDR3 spans 12 amino acids. V was clipped by 4 bases and J by 13 bases, with 11 bases between them. The CDR3 region is CASSSDPRPLHF. DNA of the CDR3: TGTGCCAGCAGCTCCGACCCGAGGCCCCTCCACTTT. Supplemented by reference TRBV11-2 and TRBJ1-6, the full variable domain reads EAGVAQSPRYKIIEKRQSVAFWCNPISGHATLYWYQQILGQGPKLLIQFQNNGVVDDSQLPKDRFSAERLKGVDSTLKIQPAKLEDSAVYLCASSSDPRPLHFGNGTRLTVT.

This clonotype was seen a few times. The rearrangement uses TRBV24-1 and TRBJ2-1; 13 bases match TRBD2. Germline CDR1 and CDR2: KGHDR and SFDVKD. This CDR3 spans 16 amino acids. V was pared by 7 bases and J by 7 bases, with 9 bases of the junction left unmatched. As DNA, the CDR3 is TGTGCCACCAGGGGTCCCGGGACTAGCGGGAAGAATGAGCAGTTCTTC. Its translation is CATRGPGTSGKNEQFF.